This passage covers 5 T cell receptor beta chains from one sample sequenced in a study of blood T cell repertoires in COVID-19. Some clones are missing from TCRdb's copy, which holds only in-frame ones; the method was immunoSEQ multiplex PCR. Of some 250,000 clones listed, 80% to 85% were seen once; the top ten hold approximately 4.8%. Sequencing was performed on peripheral blood. These receptor sequences come from a man between 45 and 60 years old with active or convalescent COVID-19.

The V call is TRBV5-4, the J call TRBJ2-3; TRBD2 agrees at 8 bases. J was trimmed by 0 bases and V by 1 base; bases with no gene match: 16. This CDR3 spans 20 amino acids. The germline CDR1 and CDR2 sequences are SGHNT and YYREEE (reference sequence). CDR3 sequence reads: CASSLLASGLIRSSTDTQYF. The DNA for the CDR3 is TGTGCCAGCAGCTTGTTGGCTAGCGGGTTAATTCGTTCTAGCACAGATACGCAGTATTTT.

The chain is built from TRBV4-1 and TRBJ2-7, with D maybe TRBD2 (6 bases). From germline, CDR1 is MGHRA and CDR2 YSYEKL. The CDR3 consists of 15 residues. V shed 1 base and J shed 0 bases, with 10 bases lying between them. In nucleotides, the CDR3 is TGCGCCAGCAGCCAAGTAGACGGGAGCTCCTACGAGCAGTACTTC. Translated, it gives CASSQVDGSSYEQYF.

This sequence joins TRBV12-3 or TRBV12-4 and TRBJ1-3; the D gene is possibly TRBD1 (6 bases). CDR3 length: 13 amino acids. V gave up 3 bases and J gave up 8 bases, with 11 bases separating them. CDR3 amino acids: CASSLDQGYTIYF. The CDR3 DNA follows: TGTGCCAGCAGTTTGGATCAGGGGTACACCATATATTTT.

In regard to this clone: Different DNA sequences within this sample yield the same CDR3. This sequence joins TRBV15 and TRBJ1-2; TRBD1 might be the D (5 bases). The CDR3 contains 13 residues. Trimming shortened V by 0 bases and J by 4 bases, and 6 bases separated the two germline ends. CDR1 and CDR2 (germline): LNHNV, YYDKDF (reference sequence). CDR3 loop: CATSRDRGYGYTF. The CDR3 DNA reads TGTGCCACCAGCAGAGATAGGGGCTATGGCTACACCTTC.

In this sample, this clone turned up a few times. The chain couples TRBV7-6 to TRBJ2-7; TRBD2 agrees at 8 bases. The length of the CDR3 is 16 residues. With 1 base clipped from V and 5 bases from J, the junction kept 10 bases outside the gene matches. In germline, CDR1 is SGHVS, CDR2 FNYEAQ. The CDR3 DNA is TGTGCCAGCAGCTTAGGGGTGGGACTAGGTCAGGACGAGCAGTACTTC. Amino acid sequence: CASSLGVGLGQDEQYF.